The source of this TCR beta chain is a study of shared clonotypes between healthy human individuals. Profiled with immunoSEQ multiplex PCR; TCRdb holds only in-frame clones, not every one. The data show some 2,500,000 clones, roughly 92% seen once. CDR1 SGHKS and CDR2 YYEKEE come from the germline V gene (reference sequence). The CDR3 has 15 residues. V lost 1 base and J lost 2, with 12 bases in between. The chain couples TRBV5-5 to TRBJ1-1, with D unclear. Material for sequencing was naive CD4+ T cells from PBMCs. Specified subset: CD45RA+ positively selected. The source is a man aged 18 to 29 in good health. Some clones in this sample may be carry-over from other donors' samples. The CDR3, as DNA: TGTGCCAGCAGCTTGCTAGGGAACGTCAACACTGAAGCTTTCTTT. Protein sequence: CASSLLGNVNTEAFF.